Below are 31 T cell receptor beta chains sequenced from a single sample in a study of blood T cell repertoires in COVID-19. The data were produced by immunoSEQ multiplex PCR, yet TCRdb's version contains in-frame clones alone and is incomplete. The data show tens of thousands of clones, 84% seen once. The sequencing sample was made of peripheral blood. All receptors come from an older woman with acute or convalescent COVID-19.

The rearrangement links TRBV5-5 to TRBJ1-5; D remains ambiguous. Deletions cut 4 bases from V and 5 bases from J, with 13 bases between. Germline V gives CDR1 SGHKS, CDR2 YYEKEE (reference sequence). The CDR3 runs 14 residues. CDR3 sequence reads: CASSQTAVHQPQHF. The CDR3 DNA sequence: TGTGCCAGCAGCCAGACTGCGGTCCATCAGCCCCAGCATTTT.

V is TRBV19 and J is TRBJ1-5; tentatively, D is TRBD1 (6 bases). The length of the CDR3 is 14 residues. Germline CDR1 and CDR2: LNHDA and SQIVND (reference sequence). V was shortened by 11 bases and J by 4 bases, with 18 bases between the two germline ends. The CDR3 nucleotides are TGTGCCGTTACAGGGAGCGGATGGAATCAGCCCCAGCATTTT. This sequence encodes CAVTGSGWNQPQHF.

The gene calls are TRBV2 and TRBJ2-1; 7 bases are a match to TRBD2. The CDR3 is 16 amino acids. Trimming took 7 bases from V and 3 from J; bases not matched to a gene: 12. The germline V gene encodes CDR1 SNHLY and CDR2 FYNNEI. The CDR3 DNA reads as TGTGCCAGCAAGGGCAGCGGGGCGGAACACTACAATGAGCAGTTCTTC. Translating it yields CASKGSGAEHYNEQFF.

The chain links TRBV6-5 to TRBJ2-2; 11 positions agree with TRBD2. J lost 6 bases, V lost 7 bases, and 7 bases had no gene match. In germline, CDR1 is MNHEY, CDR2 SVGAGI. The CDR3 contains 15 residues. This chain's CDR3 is CASNPMGLAAGELFF. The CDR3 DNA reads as TGTGCCAGCAATCCCATGGGACTAGCGGCCGGGGAGCTGTTTTTT.

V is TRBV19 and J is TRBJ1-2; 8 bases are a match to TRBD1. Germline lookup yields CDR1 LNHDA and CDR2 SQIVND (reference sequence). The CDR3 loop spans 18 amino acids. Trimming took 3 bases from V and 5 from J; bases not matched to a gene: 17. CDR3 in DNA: TGTGCCAGTAGTATCGGGGGGACAGGAACCCTCGAAGGTTATGGCTACACCTTC. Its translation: CASSIGGTGTLEGYGYTF. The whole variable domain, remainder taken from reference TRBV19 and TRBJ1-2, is DGGITQSPKYLFRKEGQNVTLSCEQNLNHDAMYWYRQDPGQGLRLIYYSQIVNDFQKGDIAEGYSVSREKKESFPLTVTSAQKNPTAFYLCASSIGGTGTLEGYGYTFGSGTRLTVV.

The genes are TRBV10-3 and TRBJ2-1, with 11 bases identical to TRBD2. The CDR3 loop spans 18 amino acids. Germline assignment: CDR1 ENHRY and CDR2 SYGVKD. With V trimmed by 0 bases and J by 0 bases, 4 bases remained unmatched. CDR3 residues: CAISESLAGASSYNEQFF. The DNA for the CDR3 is TGTGCCATCAGTGAGTCACTAGCGGGGGCGAGCTCCTACAATGAGCAGTTCTTC.

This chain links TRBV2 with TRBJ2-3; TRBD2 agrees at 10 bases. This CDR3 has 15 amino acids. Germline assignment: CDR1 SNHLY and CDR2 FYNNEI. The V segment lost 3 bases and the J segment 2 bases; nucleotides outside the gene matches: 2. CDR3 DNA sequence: TGTGCCAGCAGTGAGAGCGGGGGGGACACAGATACGCAGTATTTT. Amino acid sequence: CASSESGGDTDTQYF.

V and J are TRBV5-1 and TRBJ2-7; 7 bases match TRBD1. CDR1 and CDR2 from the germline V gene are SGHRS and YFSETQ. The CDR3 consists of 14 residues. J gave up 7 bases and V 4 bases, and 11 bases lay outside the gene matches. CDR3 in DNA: TGCGCCAGCAGCATTGGACAGGCTCGGAGGGAGCAGTACTTC. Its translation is CASSIGQARREQYF.

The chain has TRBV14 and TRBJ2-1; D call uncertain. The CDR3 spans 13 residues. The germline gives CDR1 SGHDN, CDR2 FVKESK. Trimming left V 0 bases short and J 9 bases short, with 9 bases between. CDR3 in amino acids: CASSQDLVGEQFF. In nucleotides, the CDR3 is TGTGCCAGCAGCCAAGACCTAGTCGGTGAGCAGTTCTTC.

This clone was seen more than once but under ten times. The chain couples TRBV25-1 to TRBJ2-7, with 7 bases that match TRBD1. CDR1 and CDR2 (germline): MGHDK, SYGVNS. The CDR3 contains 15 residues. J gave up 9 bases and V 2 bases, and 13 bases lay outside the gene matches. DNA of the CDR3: TGTGCCAGCAGTGAAACCCTCCGACAGGGACCAGCGCAGTACTTC. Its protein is CASSETLRQGPAQYF.

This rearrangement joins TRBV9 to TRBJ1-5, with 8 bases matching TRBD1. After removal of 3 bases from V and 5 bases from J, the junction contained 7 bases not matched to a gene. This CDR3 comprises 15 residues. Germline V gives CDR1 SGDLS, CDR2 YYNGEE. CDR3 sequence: CASSGSGQADQPQHF. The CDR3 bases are TGTGCCAGCAGCGGGTCGGGACAGGCAGATCAGCCCCAGCATTTT.

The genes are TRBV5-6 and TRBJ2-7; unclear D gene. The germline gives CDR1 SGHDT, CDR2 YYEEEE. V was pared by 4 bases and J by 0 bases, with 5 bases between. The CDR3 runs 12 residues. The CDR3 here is CASSASSYEQYF. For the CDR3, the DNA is TGTGCCAGCAGCGCCAGCTCCTACGAGCAGTACTTC.

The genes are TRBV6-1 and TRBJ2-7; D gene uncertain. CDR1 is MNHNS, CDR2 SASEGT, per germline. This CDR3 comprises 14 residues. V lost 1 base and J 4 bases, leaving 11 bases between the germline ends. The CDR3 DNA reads TGTGCCAGCAGTGAAGGGCCGGCGGCGTACGAGCAGTACTTC. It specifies CASSEGPAAYEQYF.

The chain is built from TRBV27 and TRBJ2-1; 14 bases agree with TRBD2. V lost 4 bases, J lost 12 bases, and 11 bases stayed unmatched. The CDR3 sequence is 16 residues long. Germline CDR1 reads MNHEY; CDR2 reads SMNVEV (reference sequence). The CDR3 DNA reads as TGTGCCAGCAGTTCCTTAGTGGGACTAGCGGGGGAGGGGCAGTTCTTC. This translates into CASSSLVGLAGEGQFF.

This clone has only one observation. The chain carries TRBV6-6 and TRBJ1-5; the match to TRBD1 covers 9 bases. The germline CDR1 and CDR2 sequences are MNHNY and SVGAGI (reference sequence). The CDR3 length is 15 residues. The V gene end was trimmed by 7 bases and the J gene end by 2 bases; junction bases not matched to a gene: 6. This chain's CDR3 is CASTMGQGGNQPQHF. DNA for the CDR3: TGTGCCAGCACCATGGGACAGGGAGGCAATCAGCCCCAGCATTTT.

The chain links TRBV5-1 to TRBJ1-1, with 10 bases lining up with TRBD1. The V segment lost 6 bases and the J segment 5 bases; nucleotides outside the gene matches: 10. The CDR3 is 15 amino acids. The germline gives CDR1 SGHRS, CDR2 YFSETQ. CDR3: CASTSAGQGGTEAFF. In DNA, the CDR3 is TGCGCCAGCACCTCAGCTGGACAGGGGGGAACTGAAGCTTTCTTT.

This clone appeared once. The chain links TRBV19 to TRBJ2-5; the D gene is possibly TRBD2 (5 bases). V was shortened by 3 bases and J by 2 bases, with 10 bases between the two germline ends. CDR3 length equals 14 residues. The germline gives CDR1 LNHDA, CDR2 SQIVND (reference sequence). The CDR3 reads CASSIAGFQETQYF. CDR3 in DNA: TGTGCCAGTAGTATTGCGGGTTTTCAAGAGACCCAGTACTTC.

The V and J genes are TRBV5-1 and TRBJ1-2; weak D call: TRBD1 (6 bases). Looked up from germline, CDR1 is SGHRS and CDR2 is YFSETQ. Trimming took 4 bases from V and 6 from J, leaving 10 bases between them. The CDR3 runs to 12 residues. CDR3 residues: CASSPDRNGYTF. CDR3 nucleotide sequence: TGCGCCAGCAGCCCCGACAGGAATGGCTACACCTTC.

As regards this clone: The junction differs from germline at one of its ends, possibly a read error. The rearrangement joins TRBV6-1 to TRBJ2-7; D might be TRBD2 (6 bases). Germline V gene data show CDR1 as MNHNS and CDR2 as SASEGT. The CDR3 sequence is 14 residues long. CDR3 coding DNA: TGTGCCAGCAGCGAAGGGCGGGGCCGAGGGGAGCAGTACTTC. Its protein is CASSEGRGRGEQYF.

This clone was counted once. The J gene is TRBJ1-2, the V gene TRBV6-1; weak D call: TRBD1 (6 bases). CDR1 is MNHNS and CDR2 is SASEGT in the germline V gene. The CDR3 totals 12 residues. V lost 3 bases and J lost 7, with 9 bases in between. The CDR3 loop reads CASSEVGGGYTF. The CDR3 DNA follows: TGTGCCAGCAGTGAGGTAGGGGGTGGCTACACCTTC.

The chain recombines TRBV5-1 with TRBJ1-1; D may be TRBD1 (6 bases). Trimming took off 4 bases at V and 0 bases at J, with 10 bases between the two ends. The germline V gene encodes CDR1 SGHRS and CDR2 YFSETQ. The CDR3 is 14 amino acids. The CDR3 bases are TGCGCCAGCAGCCCCCGGGACATGAACACTGAAGCTTTCTTT. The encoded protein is CASSPRDMNTEAFF. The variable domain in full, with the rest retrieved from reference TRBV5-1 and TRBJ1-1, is KAGVTQTPRYLIKTRGQQVTLSCSPISGHRSVSWYQQTPGQGLQFLFEYFSETQRNKGNFPGRFSGRQFSNSRSEMNVSTLELGDSALYLCASSPRDMNTEAFFGQGTRLTVV.

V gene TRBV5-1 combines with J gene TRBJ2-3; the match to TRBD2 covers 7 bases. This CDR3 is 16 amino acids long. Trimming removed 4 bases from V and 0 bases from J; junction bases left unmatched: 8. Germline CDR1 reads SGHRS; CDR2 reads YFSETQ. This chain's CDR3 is CASSGGGSASTDTQYF. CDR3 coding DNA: TGCGCCAGCAGCGGGGGAGGGAGTGCTAGCACAGATACGCAGTATTTT.

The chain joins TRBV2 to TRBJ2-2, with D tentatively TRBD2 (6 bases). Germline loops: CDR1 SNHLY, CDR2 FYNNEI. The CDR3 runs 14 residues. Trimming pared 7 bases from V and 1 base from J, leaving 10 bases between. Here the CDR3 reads CASNLAKNTGELFF. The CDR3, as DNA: TGTGCCAGCAATCTAGCGAAGAACACCGGGGAGCTGTTTTTT. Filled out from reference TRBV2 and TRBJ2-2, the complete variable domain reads EPEVTQTPSHQVTQMGQEVILRCVPISNHLYFYWYRQILGQKVEFLVSFYNNEISEKSEIFDDQFSVERPDGSNFTLKIRSTKLEDSAMYFCASNLAKNTGELFFGEGSRLTVL.

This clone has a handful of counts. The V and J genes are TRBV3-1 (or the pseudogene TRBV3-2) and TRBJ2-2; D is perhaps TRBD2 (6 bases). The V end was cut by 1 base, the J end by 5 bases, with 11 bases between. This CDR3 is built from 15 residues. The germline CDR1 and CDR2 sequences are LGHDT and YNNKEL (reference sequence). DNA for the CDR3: TGTGCCAGCAGCCAAGGTGGGGGGTATACCGGGGAGCTGTTTTTT. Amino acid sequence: CASSQGGGYTGELFF.

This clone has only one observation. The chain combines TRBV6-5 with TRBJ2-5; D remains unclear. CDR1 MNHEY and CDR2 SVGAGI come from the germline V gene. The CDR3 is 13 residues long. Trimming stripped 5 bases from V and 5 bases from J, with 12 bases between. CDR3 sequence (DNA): TGTGCCAGCAGTCCCTCTCCGAGGGAGACCCAGTACTTC. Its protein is CASSPSPRETQYF.

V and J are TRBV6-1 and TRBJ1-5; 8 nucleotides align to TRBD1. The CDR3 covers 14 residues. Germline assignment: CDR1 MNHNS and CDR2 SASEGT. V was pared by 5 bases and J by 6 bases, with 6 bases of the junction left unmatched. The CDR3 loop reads CASSSGGFRQPQHF. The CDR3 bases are TGTGCCAGCAGTTCAGGGGGCTTCCGTCAGCCCCAGCATTTT.

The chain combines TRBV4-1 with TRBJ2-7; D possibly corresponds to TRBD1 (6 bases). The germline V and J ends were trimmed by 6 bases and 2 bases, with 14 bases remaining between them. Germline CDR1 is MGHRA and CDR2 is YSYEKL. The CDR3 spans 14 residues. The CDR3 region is CASSQSDSPYEQYF. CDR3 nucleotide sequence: TGCGCCAGCAGTCAGTCGGACAGTCCCTACGAGCAGTACTTC.

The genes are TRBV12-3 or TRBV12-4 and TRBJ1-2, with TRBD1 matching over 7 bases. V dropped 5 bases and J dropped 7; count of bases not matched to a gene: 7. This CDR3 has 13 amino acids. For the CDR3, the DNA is TGTGCCAGCAGTGACAGGGCAGGAGCTGGCTACACCTTC. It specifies CASSDRAGAGYTF.

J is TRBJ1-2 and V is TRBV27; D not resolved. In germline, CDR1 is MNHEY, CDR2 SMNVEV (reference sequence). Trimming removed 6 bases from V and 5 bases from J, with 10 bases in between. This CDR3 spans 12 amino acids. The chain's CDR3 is CASSGPGYGYTF. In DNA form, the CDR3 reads TGTGCCAGCAGCGGACCGGGGTATGGCTACACCTTC.

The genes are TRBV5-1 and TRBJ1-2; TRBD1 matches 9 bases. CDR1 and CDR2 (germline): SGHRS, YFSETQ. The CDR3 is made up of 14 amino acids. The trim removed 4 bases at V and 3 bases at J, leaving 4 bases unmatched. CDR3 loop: CASSTGGTDYGYTF. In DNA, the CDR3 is TGCGCCAGCAGCACAGGGGGCACTGACTATGGCTACACCTTC.

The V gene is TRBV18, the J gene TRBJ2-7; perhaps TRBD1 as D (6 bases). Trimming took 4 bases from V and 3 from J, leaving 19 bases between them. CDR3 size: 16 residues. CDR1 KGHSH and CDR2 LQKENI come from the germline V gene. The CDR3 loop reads CASSRDRTGGGYEQYF. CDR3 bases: TGTGCCAGCTCACGCGACAGGACCGGAGGAGGCTACGAGCAGTACTTC.